The present TCR beta chain was sequenced within a study of T cells in Graves' hyperthyroidism and ophthalmopathy. Study-wide background: It was at initial diagnosis, before any treatment, that peripheral blood was collected. Study-level results: Prediction of ophthalmopathy progression came a median around 7.1 months pre-onset. In the analysis, a 13 V-J model separated ophthalmopathy from stable hyperthyroidism.

What was amplified from RNA transcripts were TCR beta CDR3 regions. The primer set for the first-round RT-PCR of the TCR CDR3 was HTBI. TCRdb ran MiXCR on the multiplex PCR reads and lists one entry per CDR3 protein. Among fewer than 450,000 distinct CDR3 sequences, approximately 18% were seen once, and the ten largest hold 30% to 40%. V shed 3 bases and J shed 1 base, with 5 bases lying between them. CDR1 is KGHDR and CDR2 is SFDVKD in the germline V gene. The CDR3 runs 13 residues. This clonotype has a single count. Its antigen is still unknown. This receptor was identified in a woman aged 30 to 39 with Graves' hyperthyroidism that later progressed to Graves' ophthalmopathy. The chain combines TRBV24-1 with TRBJ2-5; D uncertain. Sequencing was carried out using blood. This chain's CDR3 is CATSDTTQETQYF. The CDR3 DNA reads TGTGCCACCAGTGATACTACCCAAGAGACCCAGTACTTC.